This T cell receptor beta chain was found in a study of T cells in Graves' hyperthyroidism and ophthalmopathy. This clonotype was seen a handful of times. RNA transcripts gave rise to amplified TCR beta CDR3 regions. TCR CDR3 underwent first-round RT-PCR with the HTBI primer set. In TCRdb, the multiplex PCR reads were re-called with MiXCR into one record per CDR3 protein. The sample lists a few hundred thousand distinct CDR3 sequences; around 16% were seen once. The sample comprised blood. The sequence came from a woman aged 25 to 39 with Graves' ophthalmopathy.

The CDR3 coding sequence is TGTGCCAGCAGCCAGGGGGAGGGGAGAGGAAACACCATATATTTT. It is translated as CASSQGEGRGNTIYF. The genes are TRBV3-1 and TRBJ1-3, with D perhaps TRBD1 (5 bases). The CDR3 is 15 residues long. V shed 3 bases and J shed 4 bases, with 13 bases lying between them. From germline, CDR1 is LGHDT and CDR2 YNNKEL (reference sequence).